Sequencing of this T cell receptor (beta chain) was carried out in a study of blood T cells in healthy people across ages. PCR was performed a second time for about 7 to 12 cycles using a sample-barcoded 5' primer and a J-beta primer mix. TCRdb reanalysed the 5' RACE reads using MiXCR and keeps one entry per CDR3 protein. The sample has around 1,800,000 distinct CDR3 sequences, 30% to 40% seen once. This clonotype came up a few times. Deletions cut 0 bases from V and 5 bases from J, with 22 bases between. Germline lookup yields CDR1 LNHNV and CDR2 YYDKDF (reference sequence). The length of the CDR3 is 18 residues.

The chain is built from TRBV15 and TRBJ2-5; maybe TRBD2 (6 bases). This TCR was sampled from a human donor in good health. Sequencing input: blood. CDR3 coding DNA: TGTGCCACCAGCAGAGATCTCGTGCCTAGCACTAGCCGGGAGACCCAGTACTTC. This encodes CATSRDLVPSTSRETQYF.